The 16 T cell receptor beta chains below all came from one sample that was sequenced in a study of OX40 agonist ivuxolimab in advanced cancers. Clones were read by immunoSEQ multiplex PCR, and TCRdb kept only the in-frame ones, dropping some. The data show about 41,000 clones, 87% seen once. Sequenced here: CD4+ or CD8+ T cells sorted from blood, sampled in a trial of the OX40 agonist ivuxolimab. The source is an adult with an advanced solid tumor such as melanoma, head and neck, liver or kidney cancer.

The chain uses TRBV5-5 and TRBJ2-7; maybe TRBD2 (6 bases). The CDR3 length is 15 residues. The germline V gene has CDR1 SGHKS and CDR2 YYEKEE (reference sequence). V lost 4 bases, J lost 4 bases, and 18 bases lay in between. The chain's CDR3 is CASSELGGIGYEQYF. CDR3 sequence (DNA): TGTGCCAGCAGCGAGCTTGGGGGGATAGGGTACGAGCAGTACTTC.

This clone was recorded once. V is TRBV7-8 and J is TRBJ2-7, with 14 bases identical to TRBD2. Germline CDR1 reads SGHVS; CDR2 reads FQNEAQ. The V and J ends lost 5 bases and 3 bases, in that order; junction bases with no gene match: 12. CDR3 length equals 18 residues. CDR3 nucleotide sequence: TGTGCCAGCAGCAGAAAGGGACTAGCGGGGGCACTACTCTACGAGCAGTACTTC. Its protein product is CASSRKGLAGALLYEQYF.

The chain recombines TRBV11-3 with TRBJ2-7; maybe TRBD1 (5 bases). Looked up from germline, CDR1 is SGHNT and CDR2 is YENEEA. The CDR3 has 13 amino acids. V was trimmed by 1 base and J by 5 bases, leaving 9 bases between them. The CDR3 loop is CASSLGQGDEQYF. The CDR3 DNA is TGTGCCAGCAGCTTAGGGCAGGGCGACGAGCAGTACTTC.

The rearrangement uses TRBV10-3 and TRBJ2-5; D gene unclear. The CDR3 spans 12 residues. CDR1 and CDR2 (germline): ENHRY, SYGVKD. V shed 0 bases and J shed 2 bases, with 1 base lying between them. CDR3 sequence (DNA): TGTGCCATCAGTGAGTCTCAAGAGACCCAGTACTTC. This encodes CAISESQETQYF.

The chain employs TRBV7-6 and TRBJ2-1; D possibly uses TRBD1 or TRBD2 (5 bases each). The germline V gene encodes CDR1 SGHVS and CDR2 FNYEAQ. V lost 8 bases and J lost 5, with 10 bases in between. This CDR3 is built from 12 residues. The CDR3, as DNA: TGTGCCAGCCTAGGGACCAACAATGAGCAGTTCTTC. Amino acids: CASLGTNNEQFF.

The chain uses TRBV19 and TRBJ2-3; TRBD2 aligns across 15 bases. Germline V gene lookup returns CDR1 LNHDA and CDR2 SQIVND (reference sequence). The V gene end was trimmed by 3 bases and the J gene end by 6 bases; junction bases not matched to a gene: 7. This CDR3 is built from 17 residues. Here the CDR3 reads CASSIRGLAGGGDTQYF. In nucleotides, the CDR3 is TGTGCCAGTAGTATCCGGGGACTAGCGGGAGGTGGCGATACGCAGTATTTT.

This clone counts as medium-sized. This chain links TRBV9 with TRBJ1-6; perhaps TRBD1 as D (5 bases). The V and J ends lost 4 bases and 8 bases respectively, with 13 bases between them. The CDR3 covers 14 residues. Germline V gene sequence: CDR1 SGDLS, CDR2 YYNGEE. CDR3 DNA: TGTGCCAGCAGCCCACCGAGGGACGATTCACCCCTCCACTTT. Translated, it gives CASSPPRDDSPLHF.

V and J are TRBV7-2 and TRBJ2-5; 8 bases are shared with TRBD1. V trimming: 4 bases; J trimming: 5 bases; junction bases outside the gene matches: 9. The CDR3 runs 15 residues. In germline, CDR1 is SGHTA, CDR2 FQGNSA. The CDR3 reads CASSYIRGLEETQYF. The CDR3 nucleotides are TGTGCCAGCAGCTATATCAGGGGGCTGGAGGAGACCCAGTACTTC.

The chain links TRBV7-2 to TRBJ2-3; D is possibly TRBD2 (5 bases). The CDR3 length is 14 residues. CDR1 and CDR2 from the germline V gene are SGHTA and FQGNSA. The ends were cut back, 4 bases at V and 1 base at J, with 9 bases in the middle. The CDR3 DNA reads TGTGCCAGCAGCTCTGGACTTGGCACAGATACGCAGTATTTT. Protein sequence: CASSSGLGTDTQYF.

The V call is TRBV5-1, the J call TRBJ2-6, with 7 bases matching TRBD2. The germline V gene has CDR1 SGHRS and CDR2 YFSETQ. This CDR3 is built from 13 residues. CDR3 nucleotides: TGCTTTCGGGGAGGGGACGGGGCCAACGTCCTGACTTTC. It codes for CFRGGDGANVLTF. Supplemented by reference TRBV5-1 and TRBJ2-6, the full variable domain reads KAGVTQTPRYLIKTRGQQVTLSCSPISGHRSVSWYQQTPGQGLQFLFEYFSETQRNKGNFPGRFSGRQFSNSRSEMNVSTLELGDSALYLCFRGGDGANVLTFGAGSRLTVL.

The chain carries TRBV4-2 and TRBJ2-1; 7 bases fit TRBD2. J lost 9 bases, V lost 0 bases, and 8 bases had no gene match. The CDR3 consists of 15 residues. The germline V gene encodes CDR1 LGHNA and CDR2 YNFKEQ. CDR3 coding DNA: TGTGCCAGCAGCCAAGAGGTTGGGACTATATTTGAGCAGTTCTTC. It is translated as CASSQEVGTIFEQFF.

The chain combines TRBV12-5 with TRBJ2-4, with unresolved D. Trimming took 4 bases from V and 9 from J, leaving 10 bases between them. The CDR3 totals 12 residues. Germline assignment: CDR1 LGHNT and CDR2 FRNRAP. CDR3 residues: CASGSRGSIQYF. CDR3 nucleotide sequence: TGTGCTAGTGGTTCGCGAGGTAGCATTCAGTACTTC.

This chain joins TRBV4-3 and TRBJ2-5; D possibly uses TRBD1 or TRBD2 (5 bases each). The CDR3 consists of 13 residues. The germline gives CDR1 LGHNA, CDR2 YSLEER. V gave up 4 bases and J gave up 5 bases, with 11 bases separating them. The CDR3 DNA is TGCGCCAGCAGCCGGCAGGGCGGGGAGACCCAGTACTTC. It codes for CASSRQGGETQYF.

This chain joins TRBV7-2 and TRBJ2-2, with a possible D match to TRBD2 (5 bases). Germline lookup yields CDR1 SGHTA and CDR2 FQGNSA. The CDR3 totals 14 residues. The V gene lost 4 bases and the J gene lost 7 bases, with 13 bases spanning the gap. Here the CDR3 DNA reads TGTGCCAGCAGCTCGATAACAGCGGTCGGGGAGCTGTTTTTT. Encoded protein: CASSSITAVGELFF.

V and J are TRBV12-5 and TRBJ2-5; 8 nucleotides agree with TRBD1. The germline CDR1 and CDR2 sequences are LGHNT and FRNRAP. V shed 3 bases and J 5 bases; nucleotides not matched to a gene: 8. The CDR3 covers 15 residues. CDR3 DNA: TGTGCTAGTGGTTTCTTCAGGGGGCGATGGGAGACCCAGTACTTC. Its protein is CASGFFRGRWETQYF.

The chain couples TRBV27 to TRBJ2-5; 7 bases align to TRBD2. The CDR3 covers 13 residues. Germline assignment: CDR1 MNHEY and CDR2 SMNVEV (reference sequence). Trimming removed 2 bases from V and 4 bases from J; junction bases left unmatched: 1. The CDR3 sequence is CASSLGRGETQYF. CDR3 in DNA: TGTGCCAGCAGTTTAGGGAGGGGAGAGACCCAGTACTTC.